Below, 3 T cell receptor beta chains from the same sample are listed, as sequenced in a study of T-cell memory formation after mild COVID-19. MiXCR was run by TCRdb on the 5' RACE reads, yielding one entry per CDR3 protein. The profile shows roughly 300,000 distinct CDR3 sequences, approximately 7.6% of them singletons. The sequencing input was PBMCs or a T cell subset sorted from them (not recorded which). The receptors here all came from a man younger than 35 who had mild COVID-19 (a few samples of this study predate the infection). Cell type and time point are not known.

The chain combines TRBV5-1 with TRBJ2-3; no firm D call. There are 12 residues in the CDR3. The ends were cut back, 5 bases at V and 2 bases at J, with 6 bases in the middle. Germline assignment: CDR1 SGHRS and CDR2 YFSETQ. The DNA of the CDR3 is TGCGCCAGCAGAGAACCCACAGATACGCAGTATTTT. Amino acids: CASREPTDTQYF.

Details on this clonotype: A much larger clone sits a single nucleotide away, making a read error possible. The V call is TRBV5-1, the J call TRBJ2-6; no reliable D call. The CDR3 runs 13 residues. CDR1 and CDR2 from the germline V gene are SGHRS and YFSETQ. Here the CDR3 DNA reads TGCGCCAGCAGCTTGGATGGGTCCAACGTCCTGACTTTC. Translating it yields CASSLDGSNVLTF.

This clonotype occurred a few times. The chain couples TRBV7-2 to TRBJ2-2, with 9 bases matching TRBD1. J gave up 4 bases and V 5 bases, and 5 bases lay outside the gene matches. Per the germline V gene, CDR1 is SGHTA and CDR2 is FQGNSA. This CDR3 region has 15 residues. CDR3 amino acids: CASSRDRGSTGELFF. CDR3 in DNA: TGTGCCAGCAGCCGTGACAGGGGGAGCACCGGGGAGCTGTTTTTT. The variable domain in full, with the rest retrieved from reference TRBV7-2 and TRBJ2-2, is GAGVSQSPSNKVTEKGKDVELRCDPISGHTALYWYRQSLGQGLEFLIYFQGNSAPDKSGLPSDRFSAERTGGSVSTLTIQRTQQEDSAVYLCASSRDRGSTGELFFGEGSRLTVL.